Reported below is one TCR beta chain. The antigen remains unidentified. The sample is drawn from a study of T cell responses to AZD1222 COVID-19 vaccine. Notes on the study in general: White British people made up most donors, females outnumbered males, and clonal diversity was possibly underestimated.

Generated by immunoSEQ multiplex PCR, the TCRdb table keeps only in-frame clones and is missing some. The data contain some 97,000 clones, 85% to 95% of them singletons. CDR1 is SEHNR and CDR2 is FQNEAQ in the germline V gene (reference sequence). CDR3 length equals 14 residues. Trimming pared 4 bases from V and 7 bases from J, leaving 16 bases between. This clonotype originated in an adult in good health. The rearrangement uses TRBV7-9 and TRBJ2-5; D is perhaps TRBD1 (6 bases). The sequencing used peripheral blood, collected on day 0 of AZD1222 vaccination. The CDR3 region has the DNA TGTGCCAGCAGCTCAAGACAGGCGACAGGGACCCAGTACTTC. As protein: CASSSRQATGTQYF.